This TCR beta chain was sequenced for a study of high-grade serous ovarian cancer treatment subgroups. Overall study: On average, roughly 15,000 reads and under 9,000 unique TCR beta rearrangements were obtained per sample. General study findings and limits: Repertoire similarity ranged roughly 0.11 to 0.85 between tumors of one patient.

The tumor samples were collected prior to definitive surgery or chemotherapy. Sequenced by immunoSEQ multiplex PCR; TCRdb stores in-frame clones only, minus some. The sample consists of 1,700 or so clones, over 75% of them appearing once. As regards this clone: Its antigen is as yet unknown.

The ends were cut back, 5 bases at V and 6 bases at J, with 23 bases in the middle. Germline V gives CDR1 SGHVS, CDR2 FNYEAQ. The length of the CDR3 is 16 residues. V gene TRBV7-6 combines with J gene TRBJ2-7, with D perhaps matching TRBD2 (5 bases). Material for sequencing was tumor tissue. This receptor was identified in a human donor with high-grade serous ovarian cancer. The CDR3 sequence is CASSPAAGLTSGEQYF. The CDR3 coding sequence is TGTGCCAGCAGCCCAGCGGCGGGCCTCACATCGGGCGAGCAGTACTTC.